Following are 6 T cell receptor beta chains from one sample sequenced in a study of T cell changes during pregnancy in multiple sclerosis. TCRdb keeps only in-frame clones here, not all; method: immunoSEQ multiplex PCR. Among roughly 28,000 clones listed, around 89% were seen once. This material consisted of CD4+ T cells from peripheral blood mononuclear cells, taken in the first trimester of pregnancy. Receptor source: a female donor in good health, enrolled as a control in a pregnancy study.

The CDR3 loop is CASSPPGQGQETQYF. The CDR3, as DNA: TGTGCCAGCTCACCACCGGGACAGGGCCAAGAGACCCAGTACTTC. The chain employs TRBV18 and TRBJ2-5, with 9 nucleotides matching TRBD1. The V gene's germline CDR1 is KGHSH and CDR2 LQKENI. This CDR3 is built from 15 residues. The V gene end was trimmed by 0 bases and the J gene end by 1 base; junction bases not matched to a gene: 0.

The J gene is TRBJ2-3, the V gene TRBV19, with a possible D match to TRBD2 (6 bases). V was trimmed by 3 bases and J by 6 bases, leaving 10 bases between them. This CDR3 is built from 13 residues. Germline CDR1 LNHDA, CDR2 SQIVND (reference sequence). The DNA of the CDR3 is TGTGCCAGTAGTATCAATGGGGGGGATACGCAGTATTTT. It specifies CASSINGGDTQYF.

The rearrangement joins TRBV5-1 to TRBJ2-2, with 9 nucleotides matching TRBD1. Germline assignment: CDR1 SGHRS and CDR2 YFSETQ. The CDR3 consists of 15 residues. The ends lost 5 bases at V and 7 bases at J; junction bases unmatched: 9. The CDR3 is CASSSGQGRVGELFF. The CDR3 DNA follows: TGCGCCAGCAGTTCCGGACAGGGGAGGGTCGGGGAGCTGTTTTTT.

This clone was seen just once. The chain carries TRBV9 and TRBJ1-3; no firm D call. Germline V gives CDR1 SGDLS, CDR2 YYNGEE. The length of the CDR3 is 17 residues. V lost 0 bases, J lost 0 bases, and 13 bases lay in between. In nucleotides, the CDR3 is TGTGCCAGCAGCGTAGCCCCCACCGGACTCTCTGGAAACACCATATATTTT. Amino acid sequence: CASSVAPTGLSGNTIYF.

V and J are TRBV9 and TRBJ2-3; TRBD2 matches 10 bases. Germline V gene sequence: CDR1 SGDLS, CDR2 YYNGEE. The trim removed 0 bases at V and 5 bases at J, leaving 9 bases unmatched. This CDR3 region has 17 residues. The chain's CDR3 is CASSVVGAGGPQDTQYF. In nucleotides, the CDR3 is TGTGCCAGCAGCGTAGTGGGAGCGGGGGGGCCGCAAGATACGCAGTATTTT.

The CDR3, as DNA: TGTGCCAGTCGCGGGACAGTCTACGAGCAGTACTTC. Amino acid sequence: CASRGTVYEQYF. The rearrangement links TRBV6-5 to TRBJ2-7, with D possibly being TRBD1 (7 bases). Trimming cost V 9 bases and J 3 bases, with 12 bases left between them. The CDR3 consists of 12 residues. The germline gives CDR1 MNHEY, CDR2 SVGAGI.